This entry is about one TCR beta chain. Measured with immunoSEQ multiplex PCR; TCRdb has only the in-frame clones, and not every one. Among some 74,000 clones listed, about 88% were seen once. The data stem from a study of control samples from healthy donors and cancer patients. From germline, CDR1 is MNHEY and CDR2 SVGEGT. J lost 5 bases, V lost 4 bases, and 4 bases had no gene match. The CDR3 has 15 amino acids. V is TRBV6-2 or TRBV6-3 and J is TRBJ2-5; the match to TRBD2 covers 13 bases. The sequence came from a woman aged 45 to 65 in good health. Sequenced sample: blood. CDR3 in amino acids: CASSLTSGGHETQYF. DNA of the CDR3: TGTGCCAGCAGTTTGACTAGCGGGGGGCACGAGACCCAGTACTTC.